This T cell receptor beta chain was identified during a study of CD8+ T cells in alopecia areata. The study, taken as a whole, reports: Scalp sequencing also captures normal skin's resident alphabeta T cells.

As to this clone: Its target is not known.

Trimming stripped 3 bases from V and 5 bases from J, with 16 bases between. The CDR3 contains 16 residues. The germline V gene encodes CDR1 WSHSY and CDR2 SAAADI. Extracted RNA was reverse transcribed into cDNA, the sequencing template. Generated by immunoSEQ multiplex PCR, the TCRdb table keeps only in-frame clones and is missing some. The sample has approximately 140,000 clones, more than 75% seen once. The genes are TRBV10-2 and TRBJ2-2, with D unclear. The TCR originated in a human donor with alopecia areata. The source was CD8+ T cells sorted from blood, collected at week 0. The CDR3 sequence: CASSEGPRIGTGELFF. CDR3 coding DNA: TGCGCCAGCAGTGAAGGACCGCGGATTGGGACCGGGGAGCTGTTTTTT.